The 23 T cell receptor beta chains presented below share a single source sample, sequenced in a study of siplizumab effects on memory and regulatory T cells. TCRdb's copy holds only in-frame clones and misses some; the assay was immunoSEQ multiplex PCR. Here the sample spans thousands of clones, approximately 35% being singletons. No antigen has been identified for these receptors. Cells of the mixed lymphocyte reaction were cocultured at 37 degrees C for 5 to 6 days. Sequences were obtained from CFSE-low (dividing) CD8+ T cells sorted from an allogeneic mixed lymphocyte reaction. These receptors all stem from a human donor in good health; the cells came from an allogeneic mixed lymphocyte reaction.

V gene TRBV7-9 combines with J gene TRBJ2-7; 7 bases align to TRBD1. Germline assignment: CDR1 SEHNR and CDR2 FQNEAQ (reference sequence). The J segment lost 4 bases and the V segment lost 4 bases, leaving 10 bases of the junction unmatched. This CDR3 has 15 residues. The CDR3, as DNA: TGTGCCAGCAGCTACCGACAGGGTAGGGCTTACGAGCAGTACTTC. Translating gives CASSYRQGRAYEQYF.

A few counts support this clone. The genes are TRBV5-5 and TRBJ2-1, with 7 bases identical to TRBD2. The germline V gene has CDR1 SGHKS and CDR2 YYEKEE (reference sequence). The CDR3 has 13 residues. J lost 4 bases, V lost 3 bases, and 1 base had no gene match. The CDR3 reads CASSSGLYNEQFF. CDR3 bases: TGTGCCAGCAGCTCGGGACTATACAATGAGCAGTTCTTC.

The genes are TRBV4-1 and TRBJ1-1; perhaps TRBD1 as D (6 bases). Germline CDR1 MGHRA, CDR2 YSYEKL. CDR3 size: 15 residues. V dropped 1 base and J dropped 7 bases, with 16 bases sitting between them. CDR3 DNA: TGCGCCAGCAGCCAAGTCGCAGGGGCCTCAGTTGAAGCTTTCTTT. Its protein product is CASSQVAGASVEAFF.

The V call is TRBV13, the J call TRBJ2-7; TRBD2 might be the D (6 bases). This CDR3 spans 14 amino acids. V lost 5 bases, J lost 4 bases, and 15 bases lay in between. Germline CDR1 PRHDT, CDR2 FYEKMQ (reference sequence). CDR3 protein: CASSPVGGGYEQYF. CDR3 coding DNA: TGTGCCAGCAGCCCCGTGGGGGGTGGTTACGAGCAGTACTTC.

This clone has more than one count but fewer than ten. The rearrangement links TRBV29-1 to TRBJ1-1; D perhaps matches TRBD1 (5 bases). In germline, CDR1 is SQVTM, CDR2 ANQGSEA. The CDR3 is 15 residues long. Trimming left V 7 bases short and J 4 bases short, with 22 bases between. CDR3 amino acids: CSGGGSTRLGTEAFF. As DNA, the CDR3 is TGCAGCGGGGGGGGGTCCACGCGACTGGGCACTGAAGCTTTCTTT.

The V gene is TRBV4-2, the J gene TRBJ2-7; TRBD2 matches at 9 bases. This CDR3 has 14 residues. Germline V gene data show CDR1 as LGHNA and CDR2 as YNFKEQ. V lost 5 bases to trimming and J lost 4 bases; unmatched junction nucleotides: 6. The CDR3 is CASSLEAGGYEQYF. The CDR3 DNA follows: TGTGCCAGCAGCTTAGAGGCGGGAGGGTACGAGCAGTACTTC.

A remark on this clone: A far larger clone is one base from this, pointing to a likely read error. The chain couples TRBV4-2 to TRBJ1-5; D gene ambiguous. V dropped 3 bases and J dropped 3 bases, with 6 bases sitting between them. CDR1 is LGHNA, CDR2 YNFKEQ, per germline. The CDR3 is 13 amino acids. The CDR3 is CASSHAINQPQHF. CDR3 nucleotide sequence: TGTGCCAGCAGCCATGCAATCAATCAGCCCCAGCATTTT.

With regard to this clone: At one boundary the junction diverges from the germline segment, which might be a read error. The chain uses TRBV6-5 and TRBJ1-4; TRBD1 matches 8 bases. The CDR3 sequence is 15 residues long. The germline V gene has CDR1 MNHEY and CDR2 SVGAGI. The CDR3 loop reads CASSYKPGGSGKTVF. CDR3 bases: TGTGCCAGCAGTTACAAACCAGGGGGCTCGGGAAAAACTGTTTTT.

This clone has a handful of counts. The rearrangement uses TRBV27 and TRBJ1-4; D is undetermined. Trimming stripped 3 bases from V and 5 bases from J, with 4 bases between. Germline CDR1 and CDR2: MNHEY and SMNVEV (reference sequence). There are 12 residues in the CDR3. DNA of the CDR3: TGTGCCAGCAGTTTGCCCAATGAAAAACTGTTTTTT. Translation: CASSLPNEKLFF.

Sample share makes this clone medium-sized. V and J are TRBV4-3 and TRBJ2-3; D perhaps matches TRBD1 (6 bases). V lost 2 bases and J 4 bases, leaving 13 bases between the germline ends. The CDR3 extends over 15 amino acids. Germline-derived CDR1 and CDR2 are LGHNA and YSLEER. The chain's CDR3 is CASSQYRVSADTQYF. The CDR3 coding sequence is TGCGCCAGCAGCCAATACAGGGTGTCTGCAGATACGCAGTATTTT.

This sequence joins TRBV11-3 and TRBJ2-3; 8 positions match TRBD2. There are 16 residues in the CDR3. The J segment lost 1 base and the V segment lost 4 bases, leaving 7 bases of the junction unmatched. In germline, CDR1 is SGHNT, CDR2 YENEEA. CDR3 protein: CASSSWTSHGTDTQYF. In DNA, the CDR3 is TGTGCCAGCAGCTCCTGGACTAGCCACGGCACAGATACGCAGTATTTT.

By sample fraction, this clone is medium-sized. The CDR3 loop reads CAWTHGQGYEQYF. CDR3 nucleotide sequence: TGTGCCTGGACCCACGGCCAAGGGTACGAGCAGTACTTC. The rearrangement uses TRBV30 and TRBJ2-7; D call uncertain. V was shortened by 4 bases and J by 4 bases, with 14 bases between the two germline ends. Looked up from germline, CDR1 is GTSNPN and CDR2 is SVGIG (reference sequence). This CDR3 has 13 amino acids.

The chain employs TRBV7-8 and TRBJ2-7; 11 nucleotides line up with TRBD2. From germline, CDR1 is SGHVS and CDR2 FQNEAQ. This CDR3 is built from 14 residues. V shed 1 base, J shed 7 bases, and the junction held 3 bases outside the gene matches. CDR3 DNA: TGTGCCAGCAGCTTAGTAGCGGGAGGGAATGAGCAGTACTTC. Protein product: CASSLVAGGNEQYF.

The J gene is TRBJ2-1, the V gene TRBV7-9; 13 positions match TRBD2. Per the germline V gene, CDR1 is SEHNR and CDR2 is FQNEAQ (reference sequence). This CDR3 has 18 amino acids. V lost 0 bases and J lost 9; bases outside the gene matches: 11. The CDR3 region is CASSLATRLAGGFVEQFF. The CDR3 DNA sequence: TGTGCCAGCAGCTTAGCGACTAGACTAGCGGGAGGTTTTGTTGAGCAGTTCTTC.

This clone is medium-sized (0.01 to 0.1%) by share. The chain couples TRBV30 to TRBJ2-7; D ambiguous. Germline assignment: CDR1 GTSNPN and CDR2 SVGIG (reference sequence). CDR3 length: 13 residues. V lost 0 bases and J 5 bases, leaving 11 bases between the germline ends. This chain's CDR3 is CAWSVSRVNEQYF. The CDR3 nucleotides are TGTGCCTGGAGTGTAAGTAGGGTAAACGAGCAGTACTTC.

Judged by abundance, this clone is medium-sized. The chain uses TRBV27 and TRBJ2-1; the D gene is possibly TRBD2 (5 bases). Germline assignment: CDR1 MNHEY and CDR2 SMNVEV (reference sequence). V shed 5 bases and J shed 10 bases, with 15 bases lying between them. This CDR3 region has 13 residues. CDR3 in DNA: TGTGCCAGCAGTCCCGATGGTAGCGAAGAGCAGTTCTTC. This gives the protein CASSPDGSEEQFF.

This clone was counted only a few times. This sequence joins TRBV29-1 and TRBJ2-5; D possibly corresponds to TRBD1 (5 bases). Trimming left V 1 base short and J 2 bases short, with 20 bases between. This CDR3 has 17 amino acids. Germline CDR1 SQVTM, CDR2 ANQGSEA. CDR3 sequence reads: CSVEGGPFDGAQETQYF. The CDR3, as DNA: TGCAGCGTTGAAGGGGGCCCGTTCGACGGAGCTCAAGAGACCCAGTACTTC.

As regards this clone: At one end, the junction sequence differs from germline, possibly due to a read error. The gene calls are TRBV6-5 and TRBJ2-2, with a tentative D call TRBD2 (7 bases). There are 14 residues in the CDR3. CDR1 and CDR2 (germline): MNHEY, SVGAGI. The CDR3 coding sequence is TGTGCCAGCAGTTACGGGGGAGGGGGTCGGGGAGCTGTTTTT. Encoded protein: CASSYGGGGRGAVF.

The chain couples TRBV29-1 to TRBJ2-5; D is undetermined. CDR3 size: 13 residues. Germline CDR1 reads SQVTM; CDR2 reads ANQGSEA. Trimming pared 2 bases from V and 1 base from J, leaving 8 bases between. Here the CDR3 reads CSVEIGGQETQYF. Here the CDR3 DNA reads TGCAGCGTTGAAATAGGTGGCCAAGAGACCCAGTACTTC.

For the CDR3, the DNA is TGCGCCAGCAGCTTTCCAGGCCCCTACACTGAAGCTTTCTTT. Its protein product is CASSFPGPYTEAFF. This chain uses TRBV5-1 with TRBJ1-1; D gene ambiguous. CDR3 length: 14 amino acids. From germline, CDR1 is SGHRS and CDR2 YFSETQ. V gave up 2 bases and J gave up 3 bases, with 11 bases separating them.

V is TRBV27 and J is TRBJ2-7; D is undetermined. The CDR3 totals 12 residues. Trimming took 6 bases from V and 0 from J, leaving 6 bases between them. Germline CDR1 reads MNHEY; CDR2 reads SMNVEV (reference sequence). CDR3 nucleotides: TGTGCCAGCAGGGACCTCTCCTACGAGCAGTACTTC. Translated: CASRDLSYEQYF.

By share of the sample, this clone is medium-sized (0.01 to 0.1%). This chain joins TRBV30 and TRBJ2-2; either TRBD1 or TRBD2 may fit D (5 bases each). With 5 bases removed from V and 4 bases from J, the gap between germline ends came to 14 bases. This CDR3 is built from 14 residues. The V gene's germline CDR1 is GTSNPN and CDR2 SVGIG (reference sequence). CDR3 sequence (DNA): TGTGCCTGGTCCCACGGGGCGGGCACCGGGGAGCTGTTTTTT. The encoded protein is CAWSHGAGTGELFF.

The chain links TRBV10-2 to TRBJ2-7, with D possibly being TRBD1 (6 bases). This CDR3 comprises 13 residues. CDR1 and CDR2 from the germline V gene are WSHSY and SAAADI. The ends were cut back, 8 bases at V and 3 bases at J, with 14 bases in the middle. CDR3 sequence: CASGGQRLYEQYF. The CDR3 region has the DNA TGCGCCAGCGGTGGACAGCGACTCTACGAGCAGTACTTC.